The sequence of this T cell receptor beta chain was determined in a study of blood T cell repertoires in COVID-19. For the study at large: COVID-19 samples, acute and convalescent, were from the United States, Italy and Spain. Sources were T cells, B-cell-depleted T cells, or PBMCs; the material itself was cDNA or gDNA.

As originally analysed: From reference gene primer amplification, estimates of nucleated cell counts were derived. Assay used: immunoSEQ multiplex PCR; TCRdb lists only in-frame clones, some missing. V and J calls and clone size are copied from that table; D and trimming were computed from the DNA. The sample lists some 200,000 clones; less than 90% were seen once. The CDR3 is made up of 15 amino acids. Germline V lookup: CDR1 LGHNA, CDR2 YNFKEQ. Trimming removed 0 bases from V and 3 bases from J, with 10 bases in between. Material for sequencing was peripheral blood. This clonotype was sampled from a woman aged 60-75 years who had recovered from COVID-19. This chain connects TRBV4-2 to TRBJ2-3; perhaps TRBD2 as D (6 bases). The CDR3 loop reads CASSQDGGGTDTQYF. CDR3 nucleotides: TGTGCCAGCAGCCAAGACGGGGGTGGGACAGATACGCAGTATTTT.